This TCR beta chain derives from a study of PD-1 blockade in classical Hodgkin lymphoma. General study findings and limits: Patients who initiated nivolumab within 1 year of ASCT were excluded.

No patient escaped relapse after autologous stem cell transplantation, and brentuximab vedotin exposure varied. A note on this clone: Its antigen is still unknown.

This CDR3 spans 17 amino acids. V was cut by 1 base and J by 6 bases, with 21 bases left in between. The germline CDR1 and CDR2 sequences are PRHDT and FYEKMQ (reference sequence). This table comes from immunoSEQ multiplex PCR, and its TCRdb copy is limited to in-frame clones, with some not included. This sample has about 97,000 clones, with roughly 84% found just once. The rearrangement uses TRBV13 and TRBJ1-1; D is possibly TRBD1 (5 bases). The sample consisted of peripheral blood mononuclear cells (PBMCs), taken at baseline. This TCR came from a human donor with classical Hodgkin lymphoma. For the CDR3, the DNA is TGTGCCAGCAGCTTAGTCCTAGGTGGGGCGGGCTTCGCTGAAGCTTTCTTT. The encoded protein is CASSLVLGGAGFAEAFF.